Below, one T cell receptor beta chain is given with its context. The data were produced by immunoSEQ multiplex PCR, yet TCRdb's version contains in-frame clones alone and is incomplete. The table records some 300,000 clones, approximately 90% of them present only once. The data derive from a study of blood T cell repertoires in COVID-19. Germline V gives CDR1 LNHDA, CDR2 SQIVND (reference sequence). This CDR3 is built from 14 residues. V lost 5 bases and J lost 2; bases outside the gene matches: 6. Material: peripheral blood. This TCR derives from a woman between 25 and 40 years old who had recovered from COVID-19. V and J are TRBV19 and TRBJ2-7, with TRBD1 identical over 7 bases. CDR3: CASSDRDSPYEQYF. The DNA of the CDR3 is TGTGCCAGTAGTGACCGGGACAGTCCCTACGAGCAGTACTTC.